Presented here are 8 T cell receptor beta chains from one specimen sequenced in a study of T cell changes during pregnancy in multiple sclerosis. The assay was immunoSEQ multiplex PCR, and TCRdb's table has in-frame clones only and misses some. The data show approximately 69,000 clones, around nine tenths seen once. The starting material was peripheral blood, obtained in the second trimester of pregnancy. Receptor source: a female donor in good health, enrolled as a control in a pregnancy study.

The chain carries TRBV19 and TRBJ1-1; perhaps TRBD1 as D (6 bases). Trimming removed 4 bases from V and 0 bases from J, with 12 bases in between. The CDR3 totals 15 residues. CDR1 is LNHDA, CDR2 SQIVND, per germline (reference sequence). Here the CDR3 DNA reads TGTGCCAGTAGTAACGGACAGACAATGAACACTGAAGCTTTCTTT. Its protein product is CASSNGQTMNTEAFF.

The chain uses TRBV7-9 and TRBJ1-6, with 9 bases matching TRBD1. CDR1 is SEHNR and CDR2 is FQNEAQ in the germline V gene (reference sequence). V gave up 5 bases and J gave up 10 bases; unmatched junction bases: 12. The CDR3 is 16 residues long. Here the CDR3 reads CASSTLTGQGVSPLHF. In nucleotides, the CDR3 is TGTGCCAGCAGCACACTTACGGGACAGGGAGTATCACCCCTCCACTTT.

V usage is TRBV29-1 and J usage is TRBJ2-7; a weak D match, TRBD2 (7 bases). Germline V CDR1 and CDR2: SQVTM, ANQGSEA. The V end was cut by 3 bases, the J end by 5 bases, with 14 bases between. The CDR3 covers 13 residues. CDR3 coding DNA: TGCAGCGTTGATGGGGCGGGGGCGAACGAGCAGTACTTC. Translating gives CSVDGAGANEQYF.

V gene TRBV19 combines with J gene TRBJ1-2, with TRBD1 identical over 10 bases. This CDR3 contains 15 residues. The junction had 5 bases not matched to a gene; V was cut back by 4 bases and J by 3 bases. Germline V CDR1 and CDR2: LNHDA, SQIVND (reference sequence). The CDR3 is CASSTPGTGDYGYTF. DNA for the CDR3: TGTGCCAGTAGTACCCCCGGGACAGGGGACTATGGCTACACCTTC.

This sequence joins TRBV7-9 and TRBJ2-7; D might be TRBD1 (6 bases). Trimming took off 4 bases at V and 5 bases at J, with 12 bases between the two ends. Germline-derived CDR1 and CDR2 are SEHNR and FQNEAQ (reference sequence). The CDR3 is made up of 13 amino acids. The CDR3 DNA is TGTGCCAGCAGCTCCTACAGGGACGACGAGCAGTACTTC. Amino acids: CASSSYRDDEQYF.

The count of this clone is one. V gene TRBV15 combines with J gene TRBJ1-1; TRBD1 matches at 7 bases. This CDR3 spans 18 amino acids. V shed 0 bases, J shed 2 bases, and the junction held 12 bases outside the gene matches. Germline CDR1 is LNHNV and CDR2 is YYDKDF (reference sequence). The CDR3 spells CATSRETKDRQHNTEAFF. In DNA, the CDR3 is TGTGCCACCAGCAGAGAGACTAAGGACAGGCAGCATAACACTGAAGCTTTCTTT.

A single count supports this clone. The chain combines TRBV4-1 with TRBJ2-7, with TRBD1 matching over 7 bases. The germline gives CDR1 MGHRA, CDR2 YSYEKL. After removal of 4 bases from V and 6 bases from J, the junction contained 30 bases not matched to a gene. The CDR3 runs to 21 residues. CDR3 in amino acids: CASSLLASSLLTGNRWGEQYF. CDR3 DNA sequence: TGCGCCAGCAGCCTCTTGGCTTCGTCTCTTTTGACAGGGAATAGGTGGGGCGAGCAGTACTTC.

The chain couples TRBV7-8 to TRBJ1-2, with 8 bases identical to TRBD1. This CDR3 spans 12 amino acids. J lost 8 bases, V lost 4 bases, and 3 bases had no gene match. Germline CDR1 and CDR2: SGHVS and FQNEAQ. As DNA, the CDR3 is TGTGCCAGCAGCTCCCAGGGGGCCGGCTACACCTTC. Protein: CASSSQGAGYTF.